This TCR beta chain is drawn from a study of cytomegalovirus exposure and HLA in healthy donors. Study at large: Around 83% of 350 to 400 genotyped donors fell in the Caucasian-associated ancestry cluster.

V gave up 6 bases and J gave up 5 bases, with 6 bases separating them. Germline V gene data show CDR1 as SGDLS and CDR2 as YYNGEE. This CDR3 is built from 10 residues. Points on this clone: Antigen unknown.

PCR was performed using 60 Vbeta and 13 Jbeta primers. Some clones are missing from TCRdb's copy, which holds only in-frame ones; the method was immunoSEQ multiplex PCR. The sample contains 110,000 to 150,000 clones, approximately 70% of which appear only once. General study points: Later genetic work tied a missense DCLRE1C variant to beta-chain V and J trimming. There were about 160 TCR beta chains listed as cytomegalovirus-associated.

Sample: PBMCs. The chain carries TRBV9 and TRBJ2-7; a weak D match, TRBD1 (5 bases). The sequence derives from a woman aged 60-75 years in good health and CMV-seropositive. CDR3 sequence (DNA): TGTGCCAGCATGGGGCACGAGCAGTACTTC. Its translation: CASMGHEQYF.